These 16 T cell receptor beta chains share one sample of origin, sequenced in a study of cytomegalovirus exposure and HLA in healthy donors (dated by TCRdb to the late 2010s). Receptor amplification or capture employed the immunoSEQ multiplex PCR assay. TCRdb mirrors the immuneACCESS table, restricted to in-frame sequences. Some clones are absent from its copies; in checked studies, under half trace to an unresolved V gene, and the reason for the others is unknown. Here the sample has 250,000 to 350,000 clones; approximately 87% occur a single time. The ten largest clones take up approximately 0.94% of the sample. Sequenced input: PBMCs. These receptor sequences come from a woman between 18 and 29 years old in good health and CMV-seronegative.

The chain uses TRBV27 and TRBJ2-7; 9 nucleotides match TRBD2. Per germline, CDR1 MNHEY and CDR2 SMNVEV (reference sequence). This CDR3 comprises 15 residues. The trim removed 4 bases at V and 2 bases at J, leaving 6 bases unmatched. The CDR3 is CASSYSGSFTYEQYF. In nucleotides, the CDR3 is TGTGCCAGCAGTTATAGCGGGAGTTTTACCTACGAGCAGTACTTC.

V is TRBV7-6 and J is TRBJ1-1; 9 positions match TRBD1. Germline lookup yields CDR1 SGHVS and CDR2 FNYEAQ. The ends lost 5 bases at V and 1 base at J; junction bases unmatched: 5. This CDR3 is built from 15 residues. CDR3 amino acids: CASSVGQGKNTEAFF. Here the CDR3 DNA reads TGTGCCAGCAGCGTGGGACAGGGCAAGAACACTGAAGCTTTCTTT.

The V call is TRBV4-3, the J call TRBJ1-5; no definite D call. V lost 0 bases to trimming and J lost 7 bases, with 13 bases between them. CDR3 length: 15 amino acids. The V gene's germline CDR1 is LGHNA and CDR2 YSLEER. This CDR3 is CASSQDMKGGQPQHF. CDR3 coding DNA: TGCGCCAGCAGCCAAGATATGAAGGGAGGCCAGCCCCAGCATTTT.

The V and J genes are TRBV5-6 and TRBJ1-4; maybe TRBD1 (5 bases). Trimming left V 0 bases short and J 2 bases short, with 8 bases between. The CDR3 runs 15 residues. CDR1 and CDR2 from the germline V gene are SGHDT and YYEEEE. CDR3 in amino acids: CASSLGAGTNEKLFF. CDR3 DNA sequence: TGTGCCAGCAGCTTGGGGGCAGGGACTAATGAAAAACTGTTTTTT.

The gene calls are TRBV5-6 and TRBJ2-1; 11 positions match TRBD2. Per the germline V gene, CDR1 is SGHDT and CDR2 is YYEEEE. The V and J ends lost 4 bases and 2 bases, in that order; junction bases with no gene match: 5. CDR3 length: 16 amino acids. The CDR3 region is CASSPKLAGAYNEQFF. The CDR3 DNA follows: TGTGCCAGCAGCCCCAAACTAGCGGGAGCCTACAATGAGCAGTTCTTC.

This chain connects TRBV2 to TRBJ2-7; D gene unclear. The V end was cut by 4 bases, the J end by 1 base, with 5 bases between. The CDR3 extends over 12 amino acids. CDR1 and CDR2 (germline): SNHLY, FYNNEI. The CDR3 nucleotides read TGTGCCAGCAGTGGGCAATCCTACGAGCAGTACTTC. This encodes CASSGQSYEQYF.

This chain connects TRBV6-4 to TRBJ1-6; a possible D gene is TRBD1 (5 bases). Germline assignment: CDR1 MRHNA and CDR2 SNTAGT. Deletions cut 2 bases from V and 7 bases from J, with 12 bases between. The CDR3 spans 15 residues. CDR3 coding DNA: TGTGCCAGCAGTGACGGGGGGGAAGAGAATTCACCCCTCCACTTT. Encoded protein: CASSDGGEENSPLHF.

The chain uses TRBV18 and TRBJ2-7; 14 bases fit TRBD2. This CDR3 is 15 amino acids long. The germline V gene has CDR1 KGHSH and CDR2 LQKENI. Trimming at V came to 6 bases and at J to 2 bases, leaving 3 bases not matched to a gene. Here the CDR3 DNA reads TGTGCCAGCTCTCGACTAGCGGGAGGGCCCTACGAGCAGTACTTC. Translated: CASSRLAGGPYEQYF. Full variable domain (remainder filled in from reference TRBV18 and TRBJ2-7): NAGVMQNPRHLVRRRGQEARLRCSPMKGHSHVYWYRQLPEEGLKFMVYLQKENIIDESGMPKERFSAEFPKEGPSILRIQQVVRGDSAAYFCASSRLAGGPYEQYFGPGTRLTVT.

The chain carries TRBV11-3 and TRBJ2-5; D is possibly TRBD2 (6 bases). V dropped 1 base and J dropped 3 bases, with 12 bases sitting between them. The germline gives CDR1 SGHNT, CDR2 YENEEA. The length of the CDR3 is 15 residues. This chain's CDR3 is CASSLGGGLKETQYF. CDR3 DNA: TGTGCCAGCAGCTTAGGTGGCGGACTAAAAGAGACCCAGTACTTC. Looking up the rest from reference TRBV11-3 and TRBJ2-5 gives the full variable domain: EAGVVQSPRYKIIEKKQPVAFWCNPISGHNTLYWYLQNLGQGPELLIRYENEEAVDDSQLPKDRFSAERLKGVDSTLKIQPAELGDSAVYLCASSLGGGLKETQYFGPGTRLLVL.

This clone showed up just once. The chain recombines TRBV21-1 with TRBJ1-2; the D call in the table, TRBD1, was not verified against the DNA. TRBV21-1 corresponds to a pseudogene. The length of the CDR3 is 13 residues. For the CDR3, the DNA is TGTGCCAGCGGCCTTGTGGGGGCGTTAGGCTACACCTTC. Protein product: CASGLVGALGYTF.

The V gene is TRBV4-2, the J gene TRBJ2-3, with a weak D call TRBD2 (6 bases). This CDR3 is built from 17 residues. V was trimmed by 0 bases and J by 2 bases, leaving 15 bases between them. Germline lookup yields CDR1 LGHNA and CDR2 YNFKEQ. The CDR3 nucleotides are TGTGCCAGCAGCCAAGAGGGACTCGGAATTTCCACAGATACGCAGTATTTT. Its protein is CASSQEGLGISTDTQYF.

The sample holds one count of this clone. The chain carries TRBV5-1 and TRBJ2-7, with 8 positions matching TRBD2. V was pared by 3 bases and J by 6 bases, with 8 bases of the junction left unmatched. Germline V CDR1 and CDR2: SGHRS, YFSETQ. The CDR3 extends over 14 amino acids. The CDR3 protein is CASSWNGRAGEQYF. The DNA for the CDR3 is TGCGCCAGCAGCTGGAACGGGAGGGCGGGCGAGCAGTACTTC.

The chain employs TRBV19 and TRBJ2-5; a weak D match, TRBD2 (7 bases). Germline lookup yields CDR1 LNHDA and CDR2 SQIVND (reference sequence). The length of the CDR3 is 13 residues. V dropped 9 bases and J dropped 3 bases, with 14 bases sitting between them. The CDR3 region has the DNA TGTGCCAGCCGGGGGCTAGCGGAAGAGACCCAGTACTTC. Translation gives CASRGLAEETQYF.

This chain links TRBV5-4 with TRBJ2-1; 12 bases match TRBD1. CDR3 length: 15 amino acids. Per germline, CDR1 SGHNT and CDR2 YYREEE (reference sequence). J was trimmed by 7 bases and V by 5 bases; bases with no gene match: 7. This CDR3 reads CASRPGTGGLNEQFF. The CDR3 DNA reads TGTGCCAGCAGACCCGGGACAGGGGGCTTAAATGAGCAGTTCTTC.

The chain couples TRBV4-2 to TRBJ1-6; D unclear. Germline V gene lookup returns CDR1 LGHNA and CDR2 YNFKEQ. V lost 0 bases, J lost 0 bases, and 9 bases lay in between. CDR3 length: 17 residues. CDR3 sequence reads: CASSQDTGSSYNSPLHF. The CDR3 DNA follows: TGTGCCAGCAGCCAAGATACCGGGAGCTCCTATAATTCACCCCTCCACTTT.

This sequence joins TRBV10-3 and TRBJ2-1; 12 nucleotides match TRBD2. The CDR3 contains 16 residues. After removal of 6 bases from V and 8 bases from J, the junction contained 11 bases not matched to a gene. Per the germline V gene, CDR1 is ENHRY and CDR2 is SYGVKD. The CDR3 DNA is TGTGCCATCAGAGGAACCGGGACTAGCGGGTTCCATGAGCAGTTCTTC. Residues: CAIRGTGTSGFHEQFF.